The 15 T cell receptor beta chains in this list originate from one sample, sequenced in a study of blood T cell repertoires in COVID-19. TCRdb's table, derived via immunoSEQ multiplex PCR, lists solely in-frame clones and lacks some. The sample has over 120,000 clones; roughly 89% are singletons. The sample was peripheral blood. Every receptor here comes from a woman in her fifties or sixties with acute or convalescent COVID-19.

V is TRBV2 and J is TRBJ1-5; D may be TRBD1 (5 bases). CDR1 and CDR2 (germline): SNHLY, FYNNEI. V dropped 4 bases and J dropped 0 bases, with 10 bases sitting between them. The CDR3 is made up of 15 amino acids. CDR3 sequence reads: CASSARGLSNQPQHF. The CDR3 region has the DNA TGTGCCAGCAGTGCTAGGGGACTTAGCAATCAGCCCCAGCATTTT.

The chain links TRBV5-6 to TRBJ1-5; 7 bases align to TRBD1. CDR3 length: 14 amino acids. Germline V CDR1 and CDR2: SGHDT, YYEEEE. V trimming: 0 bases; J trimming: 4 bases; junction bases outside the gene matches: 1. CDR3 sequence reads: CASSLEQGNQPQHF. The CDR3 DNA sequence: TGTGCCAGCAGCTTGGAACAGGGGAATCAGCCCCAGCATTTT.

The chain uses TRBV30 and TRBJ1-3, with 7 positions matching TRBD1. Germline CDR1 reads GTSNPN; CDR2 reads SVGIG (reference sequence). V trimming: 0 bases; J trimming: 6 bases; junction bases outside the gene matches: 2. This CDR3 is built from 13 residues. This CDR3 is CAWSVDRENTIYF. The CDR3 bases are TGTGCCTGGAGTGTAGACAGGGAAAACACCATATATTTT.

The CDR3 reads CASSSTSGRDTQYF. The CDR3 DNA reads as TGCGCCAGCAGCTCGACTAGCGGGAGGGATACGCAGTATTTT. The V call is TRBV5-1, the J call TRBJ2-3; TRBD2 matches 13 bases. Unmatched junction bases numbered 1, after V lost 3 bases and J lost 6 bases. Looked up from germline, CDR1 is SGHRS and CDR2 is YFSETQ. The CDR3 extends over 14 amino acids.

The chain combines TRBV5-4 with TRBJ2-7, with 7 positions matching TRBD1. V was pared by 0 bases and J by 4 bases, with 4 bases of the junction left unmatched. The germline CDR1 and CDR2 sequences are SGHNT and YYREEE (reference sequence). The CDR3 runs to 14 residues. The CDR3 sequence: CASSLEQGSYEQYF. In DNA, the CDR3 is TGTGCCAGCAGCTTGGAACAGGGGTCGTACGAGCAGTACTTC.

CDR3 amino acids: CATSRDLSGTYGYTF. CDR3 in DNA: TGTGCCACCAGCAGAGATCTTTCGGGAACCTATGGCTACACCTTC. This sequence joins TRBV15 and TRBJ1-2; the D is unclear. CDR1 LNHNV and CDR2 YYDKDF come from the germline V gene (reference sequence). There are 15 residues in the CDR3. Trimming removed 0 bases from V and 4 bases from J, with 12 bases in between. Supplemented by reference TRBV15 and TRBJ1-2, the full variable domain reads DAMVIQNPRYQVTQFGKPVTLSCSQTLNHNVMYWYQQKSSQAPKLLFHYYDKDFNNEADTPDNFQSRRPNTSFCFLDIRSPGLGDTAMYLCATSRDLSGTYGYTFGSGTRLTVV.

This chain uses TRBV28 with TRBJ1-2; TRBD1 matches at 11 bases. J lost 4 bases, V lost 4 bases, and 2 bases had no gene match. CDR3 length equals 14 residues. Per germline, CDR1 MDHEN and CDR2 SYDVKM. CDR3 coding DNA: TGTGCCAGCAGTTCTGGGACAGGGGGCTATGGCTACACCTTC. It codes for CASSSGTGGYGYTF.

V usage is TRBV5-1 and J usage is TRBJ2-1; D call uncertain. Trimming shortened V by 0 bases and J by 0 bases, and 7 bases separated the two germline ends. CDR1 is SGHRS and CDR2 is YFSETQ in the germline V gene. CDR3 size: 15 residues. The CDR3 region has the DNA TGCGCCAGCAGCTTGGACCGGAGCTCCTACAATGAGCAGTTCTTC. It is translated as CASSLDRSSYNEQFF.

The J gene is TRBJ1-6, the V gene TRBV11-2, with TRBD1 identical over 9 bases. The V and J ends lost 4 bases and 4 bases, in that order; junction bases with no gene match: 5. The CDR3 is 16 residues long. Germline assignment: CDR1 SGHAT and CDR2 FQNNGV. CDR3 sequence: CASSWTGVAYNSPLHF. For the CDR3, the DNA is TGTGCCAGCAGCTGGACAGGGGTCGCTTATAATTCACCCCTCCACTTT.

V is TRBV7-7 and J is TRBJ2-1; 9 positions match TRBD2. In germline, CDR1 is SSHAT, CDR2 FNYEAQ (reference sequence). This CDR3 comprises 16 residues. V was clipped by 6 bases and J by 5 bases; unmatched bases: 11. The CDR3 nucleotides read TGTGCCAGCAGTATCGGGTTAGCGGGGGCTCACAATGAGCAGTTCTTC. Its protein is CASSIGLAGAHNEQFF.

The chain carries TRBV19 and TRBJ2-1, with 10 bases fitting TRBD2. This CDR3 has 16 amino acids. Germline assignment: CDR1 LNHDA and CDR2 SQIVND (reference sequence). The trim removed 3 bases at V and 4 bases at J, leaving 6 bases unmatched. The CDR3, as DNA: TGTGCCAGTAGTATGCTTAGCGGGAGGACATACAATGAGCAGTTCTTC. Residues: CASSMLSGRTYNEQFF. Full variable domain (remainder filled in from reference TRBV19 and TRBJ2-1): DGGITQSPKYLFRKEGQNVTLSCEQNLNHDAMYWYRQDPGQGLRLIYYSQIVNDFQKGDIAEGYSVSREKKESFPLTVTSAQKNPTAFYLCASSMLSGRTYNEQFFGPGTRLTVL.

The CDR3 nucleotides are TGTGCCAGCAGCTACCCTTCGCGGGACAGGGCCCACTACGAGCAGTACTTC. As protein: CASSYPSRDRAHYEQYF. V and J are TRBV7-9 and TRBJ2-7, with TRBD1 matching over 9 bases. Germline V CDR1 and CDR2: SEHNR, FQNEAQ (reference sequence). The J segment lost 3 bases and the V segment lost 4 bases, leaving 13 bases of the junction unmatched. CDR3 length: 17 residues.

V is TRBV5-1 and J is TRBJ2-1, with 8 nucleotides matching TRBD2. Looked up from germline, CDR1 is SGHRS and CDR2 is YFSETQ. The CDR3 is 14 residues long. The V and J ends lost 0 bases and 4 bases, in that order; junction bases with no gene match: 0. The CDR3 region is CASSLGLAYNEQFF. For the CDR3, the DNA is TGCGCCAGCAGCTTGGGACTAGCGTACAATGAGCAGTTCTTC.

The V gene is TRBV10-3, the J gene TRBJ2-7, with 9 bases identical to TRBD2. Germline CDR1 and CDR2: ENHRY and SYGVKD. V was pared by 4 bases and J by 5 bases, with 12 bases of the junction left unmatched. The CDR3 runs to 16 residues. CDR3 region: CAISVIAGAASHEQYF. In DNA form, the CDR3 reads TGTGCCATCAGTGTGATAGCGGGAGCGGCTAGCCACGAGCAGTACTTC.

The chain carries TRBV5-1 and TRBJ1-1, with 8 bases fitting TRBD1. CDR3 length equals 12 residues. With V trimmed by 7 bases and J by 2 bases, 1 base remained unmatched. The germline gives CDR1 SGHRS, CDR2 YFSETQ. The CDR3 is CASGQGNTEAFF. CDR3 sequence (DNA): TGCGCCAGCGGACAGGGAAACACTGAAGCTTTCTTT.